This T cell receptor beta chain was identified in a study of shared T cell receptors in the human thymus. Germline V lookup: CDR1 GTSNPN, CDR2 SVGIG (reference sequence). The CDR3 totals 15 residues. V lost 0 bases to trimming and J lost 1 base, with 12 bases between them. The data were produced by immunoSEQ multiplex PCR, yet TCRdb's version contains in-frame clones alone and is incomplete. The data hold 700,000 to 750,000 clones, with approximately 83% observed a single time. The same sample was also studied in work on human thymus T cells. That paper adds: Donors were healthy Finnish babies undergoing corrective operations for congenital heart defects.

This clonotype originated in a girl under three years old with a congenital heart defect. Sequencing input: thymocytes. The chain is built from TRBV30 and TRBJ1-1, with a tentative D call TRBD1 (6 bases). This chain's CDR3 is CAWSVRRGGNTEAFF. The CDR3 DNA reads TGTGCCTGGAGTGTACGACGAGGGGGGAACACTGAAGCTTTCTTT.